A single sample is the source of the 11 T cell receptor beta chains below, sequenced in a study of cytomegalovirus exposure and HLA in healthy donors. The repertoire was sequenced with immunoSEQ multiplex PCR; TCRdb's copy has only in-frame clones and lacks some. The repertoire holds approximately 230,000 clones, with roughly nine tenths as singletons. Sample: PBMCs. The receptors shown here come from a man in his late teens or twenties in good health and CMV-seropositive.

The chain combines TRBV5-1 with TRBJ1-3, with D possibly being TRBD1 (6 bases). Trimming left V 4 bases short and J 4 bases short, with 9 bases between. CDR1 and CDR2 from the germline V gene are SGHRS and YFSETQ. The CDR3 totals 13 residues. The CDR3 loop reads CASSIGQGNTIYF. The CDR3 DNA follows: TGCGCCAGCAGCATAGGACAGGGAAACACCATATATTTT.

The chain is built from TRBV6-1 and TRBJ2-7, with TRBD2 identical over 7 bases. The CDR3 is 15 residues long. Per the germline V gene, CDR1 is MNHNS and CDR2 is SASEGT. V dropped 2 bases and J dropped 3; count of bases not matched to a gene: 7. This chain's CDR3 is CASSEFGGRFYEQYF. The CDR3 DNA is TGTGCCAGCAGTGAATTTGGCGGGAGATTCTACGAGCAGTACTTC.

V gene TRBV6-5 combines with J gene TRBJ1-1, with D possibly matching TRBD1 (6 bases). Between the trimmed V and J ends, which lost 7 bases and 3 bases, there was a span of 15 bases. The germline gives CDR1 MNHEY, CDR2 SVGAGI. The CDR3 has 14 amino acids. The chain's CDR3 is CASTKGGEDTEAFF. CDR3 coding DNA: TGTGCCAGCACCAAGGGGGGCGAGGACACTGAAGCTTTCTTT.

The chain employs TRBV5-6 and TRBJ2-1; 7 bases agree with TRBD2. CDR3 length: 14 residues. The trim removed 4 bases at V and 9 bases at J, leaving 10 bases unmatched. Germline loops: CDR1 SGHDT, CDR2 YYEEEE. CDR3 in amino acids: CASSQRTSLGEQFF. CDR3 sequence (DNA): TGTGCCAGCAGCCAGAGGACTAGTCTTGGTGAGCAGTTCTTC.

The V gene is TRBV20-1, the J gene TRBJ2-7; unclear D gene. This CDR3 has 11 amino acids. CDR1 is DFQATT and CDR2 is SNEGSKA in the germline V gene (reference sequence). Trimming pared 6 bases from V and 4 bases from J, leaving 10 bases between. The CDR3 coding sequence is TGCAGTGCATGGGATGTGTACGAGCAGTACTTC. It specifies CSAWDVYEQYF.

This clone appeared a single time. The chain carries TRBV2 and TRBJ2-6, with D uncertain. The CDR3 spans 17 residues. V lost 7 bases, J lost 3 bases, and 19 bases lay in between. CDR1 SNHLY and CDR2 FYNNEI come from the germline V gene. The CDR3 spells CASNPGPHLSGANVLTF. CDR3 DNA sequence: TGTGCCAGCAACCCGGGCCCACACCTAAGTGGGGCCAACGTCCTGACTTTC.

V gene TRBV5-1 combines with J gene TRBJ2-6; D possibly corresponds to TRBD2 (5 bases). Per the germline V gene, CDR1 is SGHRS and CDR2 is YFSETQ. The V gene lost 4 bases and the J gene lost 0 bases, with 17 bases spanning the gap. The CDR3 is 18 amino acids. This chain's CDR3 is CASSHSPQRASGANVLTF. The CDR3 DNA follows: TGCGCCAGCAGCCATTCCCCCCAGAGGGCCTCTGGGGCCAACGTCCTGACTTTC.

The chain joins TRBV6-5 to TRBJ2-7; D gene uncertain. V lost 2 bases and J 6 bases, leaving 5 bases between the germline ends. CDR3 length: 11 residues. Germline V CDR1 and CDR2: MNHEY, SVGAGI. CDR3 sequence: CASSYPPEQYF. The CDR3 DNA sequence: TGTGCCAGCAGTTACCCCCCCGAGCAGTACTTC.

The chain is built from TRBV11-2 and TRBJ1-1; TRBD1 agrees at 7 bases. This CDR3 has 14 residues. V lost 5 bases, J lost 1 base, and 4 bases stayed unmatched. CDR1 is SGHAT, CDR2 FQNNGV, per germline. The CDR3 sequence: CASSLRDRNTEAFF. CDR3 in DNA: TGTGCCAGCAGCCTACGGGACAGGAACACTGAAGCTTTCTTT.

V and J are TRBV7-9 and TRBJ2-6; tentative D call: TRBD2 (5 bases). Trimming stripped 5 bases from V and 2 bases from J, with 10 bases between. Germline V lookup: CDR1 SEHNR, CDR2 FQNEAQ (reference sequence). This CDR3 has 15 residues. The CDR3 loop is CASSRGIPGANVLTF. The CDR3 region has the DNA TGTGCCAGCAGCCGAGGGATCCCTGGGGCCAACGTCCTGACTTTC. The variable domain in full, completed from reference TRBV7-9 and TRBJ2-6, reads DTGVSQNPRHKITKRGQNVTFRCDPISEHNRLYWYRQTLGQGPEFLTYFQNEAQLEKSRLLSDRFSAERPKGSFSTLEIQRTEQGDSAMYLCASSRGIPGANVLTFGAGSRLTVL.

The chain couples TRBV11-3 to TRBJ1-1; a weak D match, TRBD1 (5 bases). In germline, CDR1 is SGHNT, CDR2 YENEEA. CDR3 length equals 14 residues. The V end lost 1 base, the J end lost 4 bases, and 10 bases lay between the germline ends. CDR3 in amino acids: CASSLGGDGTEAFF. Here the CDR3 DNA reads TGTGCCAGCAGCTTAGGGGGGGACGGCACTGAAGCTTTCTTT.